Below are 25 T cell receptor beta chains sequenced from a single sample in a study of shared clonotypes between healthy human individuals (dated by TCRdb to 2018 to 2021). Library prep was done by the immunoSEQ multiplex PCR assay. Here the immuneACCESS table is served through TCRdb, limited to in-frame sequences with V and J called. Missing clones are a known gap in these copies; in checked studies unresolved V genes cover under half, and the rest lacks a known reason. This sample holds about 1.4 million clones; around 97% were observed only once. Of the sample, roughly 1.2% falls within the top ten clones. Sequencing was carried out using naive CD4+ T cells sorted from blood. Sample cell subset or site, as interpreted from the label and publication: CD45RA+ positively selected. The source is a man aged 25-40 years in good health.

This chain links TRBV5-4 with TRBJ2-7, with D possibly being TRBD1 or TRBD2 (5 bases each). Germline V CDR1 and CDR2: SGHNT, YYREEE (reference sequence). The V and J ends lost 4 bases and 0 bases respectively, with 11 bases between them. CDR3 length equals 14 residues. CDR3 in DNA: TGTGCCAGCAGCATGGACACTAGCTCCTACGAGCAGTACTTC. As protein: CASSMDTSSYEQYF.

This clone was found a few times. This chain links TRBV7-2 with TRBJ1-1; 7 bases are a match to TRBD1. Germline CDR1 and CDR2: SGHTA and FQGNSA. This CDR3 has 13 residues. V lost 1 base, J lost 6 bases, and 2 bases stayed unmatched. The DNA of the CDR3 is TGTGCCAGCAGCTTAGACAGGGGACCTGAAGCTTTCTTT. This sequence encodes CASSLDRGPEAFF.

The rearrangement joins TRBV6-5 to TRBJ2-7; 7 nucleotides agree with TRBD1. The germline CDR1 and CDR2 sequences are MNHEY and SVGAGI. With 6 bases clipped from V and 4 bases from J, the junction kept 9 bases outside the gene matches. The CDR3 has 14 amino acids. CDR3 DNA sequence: TGTGCCAGCAGACAGGGACAGCAATTATACGAGCAGTACTTC. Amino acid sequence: CASRQGQQLYEQYF.

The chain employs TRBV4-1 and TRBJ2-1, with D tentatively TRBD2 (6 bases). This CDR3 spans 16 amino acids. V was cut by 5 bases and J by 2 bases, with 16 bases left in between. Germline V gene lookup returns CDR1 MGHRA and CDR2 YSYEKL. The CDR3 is CASSAQLSGTYNEQFF. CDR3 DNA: TGCGCCAGCAGCGCCCAGCTTAGCGGAACCTACAATGAGCAGTTCTTC.

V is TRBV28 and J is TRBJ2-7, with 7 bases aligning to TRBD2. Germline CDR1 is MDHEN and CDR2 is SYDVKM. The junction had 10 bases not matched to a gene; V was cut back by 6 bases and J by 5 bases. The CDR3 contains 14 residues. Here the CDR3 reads CASSFAGAVNEQYF. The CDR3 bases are TGTGCCAGCAGCTTTGCGGGAGCGGTCAACGAGCAGTACTTC.

The CDR3: CASRGGAGNTIYF. The CDR3 nucleotides are TGTGCCAGTAGAGGAGGGGCTGGAAACACCATATATTTT. This chain joins TRBV19 and TRBJ1-3; D perhaps matches TRBD1 (5 bases). The length of the CDR3 is 13 residues. With 6 bases removed from V and 2 bases from J, the gap between germline ends came to 8 bases. Germline lookup yields CDR1 LNHDA and CDR2 SQIVND (reference sequence).

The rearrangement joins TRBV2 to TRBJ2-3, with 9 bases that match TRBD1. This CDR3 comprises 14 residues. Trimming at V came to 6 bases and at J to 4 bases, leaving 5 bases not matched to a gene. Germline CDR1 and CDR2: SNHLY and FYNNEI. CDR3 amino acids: CASRPQGASDTQYF. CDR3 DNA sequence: TGTGCCAGCAGGCCACAGGGGGCTTCAGATACGCAGTATTTT.

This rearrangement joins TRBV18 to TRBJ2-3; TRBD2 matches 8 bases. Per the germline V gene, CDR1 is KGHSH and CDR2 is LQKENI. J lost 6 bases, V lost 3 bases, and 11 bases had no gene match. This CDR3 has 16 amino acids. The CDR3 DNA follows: TGTGCCAGCTCACCGCTACCGGGACTAGGGGCCGATACGCAGTATTTT. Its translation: CASSPLPGLGADTQYF.

In DNA form, the CDR3 reads TGCAGCGCTTACCGGGCCACAGATACGCAGTATTTT. This gives the protein CSAYRATDTQYF. The chain employs TRBV29-1 and TRBJ2-3; no reliable D call. There are 12 residues in the CDR3. V lost 7 bases and J 2 bases, leaving 10 bases between the germline ends. Germline V gives CDR1 SQVTM, CDR2 ANQGSEA.

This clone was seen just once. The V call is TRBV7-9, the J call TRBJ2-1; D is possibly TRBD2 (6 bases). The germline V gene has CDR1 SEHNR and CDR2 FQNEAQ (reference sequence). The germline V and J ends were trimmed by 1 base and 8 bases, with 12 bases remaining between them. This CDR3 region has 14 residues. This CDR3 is CASSLEREWDEQFF. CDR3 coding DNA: TGTGCCAGCAGCTTAGAACGGGAGTGGGATGAGCAGTTCTTC.

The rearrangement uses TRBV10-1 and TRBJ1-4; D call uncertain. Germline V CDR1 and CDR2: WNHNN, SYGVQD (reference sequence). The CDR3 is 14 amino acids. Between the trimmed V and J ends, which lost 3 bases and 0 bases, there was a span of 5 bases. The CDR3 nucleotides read TGCGCCAGCAGTGACGGGTCAACTAATGAAAAACTGTTTTTT. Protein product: CASSDGSTNEKLFF.

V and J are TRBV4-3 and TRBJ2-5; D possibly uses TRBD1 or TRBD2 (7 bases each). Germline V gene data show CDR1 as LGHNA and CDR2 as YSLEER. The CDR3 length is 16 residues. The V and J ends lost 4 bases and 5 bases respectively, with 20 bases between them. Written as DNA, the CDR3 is TGCGCCAGCAGCCCCTCCCACCGACAGGGAGGGGAGACCCAGTACTTC. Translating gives CASSPSHRQGGETQYF.

This chain's CDR3 is CASRIRTRKGVGNEQFF. The CDR3 DNA follows: TGTGCCAGTAGGATTCGGACTAGGAAAGGGGTCGGCAATGAGCAGTTCTTC. V usage is TRBV19 and J usage is TRBJ2-1; 7 nucleotides align to TRBD2. CDR3 length: 17 residues. Per the germline V gene, CDR1 is LNHDA and CDR2 is SQIVND (reference sequence). V dropped 6 bases and J dropped 6; count of bases not matched to a gene: 17.

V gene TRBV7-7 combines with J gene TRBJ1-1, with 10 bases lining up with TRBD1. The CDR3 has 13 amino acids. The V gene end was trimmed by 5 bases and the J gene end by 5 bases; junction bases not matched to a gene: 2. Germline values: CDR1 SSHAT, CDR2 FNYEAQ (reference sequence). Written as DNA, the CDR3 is TGTGCCAGCAGCCAGGACAGGGGGACTGAAGCTTTCTTT. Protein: CASSQDRGTEAFF.

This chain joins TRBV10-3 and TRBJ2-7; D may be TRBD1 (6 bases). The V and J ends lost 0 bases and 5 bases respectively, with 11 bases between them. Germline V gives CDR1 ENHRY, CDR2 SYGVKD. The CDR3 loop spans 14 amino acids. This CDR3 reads CAISESPGVHEQYF. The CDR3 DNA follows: TGTGCCATCAGTGAGTCCCCAGGGGTTCACGAGCAGTACTTC.

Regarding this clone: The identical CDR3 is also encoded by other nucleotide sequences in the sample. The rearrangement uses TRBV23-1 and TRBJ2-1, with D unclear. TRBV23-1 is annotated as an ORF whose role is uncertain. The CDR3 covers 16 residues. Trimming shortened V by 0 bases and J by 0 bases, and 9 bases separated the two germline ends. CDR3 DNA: TGCGCCAGCAGTCAATCGTGTGGTAGCTCCTACAATGAGCAGTTCTTC. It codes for CASSQSCGSSYNEQFF.

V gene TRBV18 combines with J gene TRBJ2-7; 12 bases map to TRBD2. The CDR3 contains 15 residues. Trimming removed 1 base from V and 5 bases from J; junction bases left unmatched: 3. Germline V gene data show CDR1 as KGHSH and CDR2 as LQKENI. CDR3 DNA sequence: TGTGCCAGCTCACCACGACTAGCGGGAGACCACGAGCAGTACTTC. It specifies CASSPRLAGDHEQYF.

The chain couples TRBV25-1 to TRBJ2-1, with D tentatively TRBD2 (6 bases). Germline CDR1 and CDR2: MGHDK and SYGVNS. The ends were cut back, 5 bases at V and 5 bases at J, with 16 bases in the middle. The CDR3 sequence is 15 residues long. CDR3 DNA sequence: TGTGCCAGCAGTCACCACGGGAGTCTGAACAATGAGCAGTTCTTC. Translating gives CASSHHGSLNNEQFF.

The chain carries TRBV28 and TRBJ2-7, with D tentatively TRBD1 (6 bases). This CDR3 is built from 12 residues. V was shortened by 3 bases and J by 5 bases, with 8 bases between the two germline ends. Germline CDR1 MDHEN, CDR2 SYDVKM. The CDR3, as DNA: TGTGCCAGCAGTTTCAGGGGAGACGAGCAGTACTTC. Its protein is CASSFRGDEQYF.

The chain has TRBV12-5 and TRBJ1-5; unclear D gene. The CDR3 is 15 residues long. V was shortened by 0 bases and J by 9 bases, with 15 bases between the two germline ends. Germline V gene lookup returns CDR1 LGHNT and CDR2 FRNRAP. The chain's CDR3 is CASGLVLYRSRPQHF. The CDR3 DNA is TGTGCTAGTGGTTTGGTACTTTATCGGTCCCGGCCCCAGCATTTT.

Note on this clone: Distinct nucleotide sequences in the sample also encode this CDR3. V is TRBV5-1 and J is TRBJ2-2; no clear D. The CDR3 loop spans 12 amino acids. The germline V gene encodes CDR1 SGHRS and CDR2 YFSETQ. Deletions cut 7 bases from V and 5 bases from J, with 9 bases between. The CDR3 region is CASSIFTGELFF. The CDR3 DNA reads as TGCGCCAGCTCGATTTTTACCGGGGAGCTGTTTTTT.

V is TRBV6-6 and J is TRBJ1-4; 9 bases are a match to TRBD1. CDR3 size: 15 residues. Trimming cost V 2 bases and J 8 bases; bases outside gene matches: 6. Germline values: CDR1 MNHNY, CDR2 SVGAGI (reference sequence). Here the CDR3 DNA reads TGTGCCAGCAGTTACGGGGGACAGGGACCCGAAAAACTGTTTTTT. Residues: CASSYGGQGPEKLFF.

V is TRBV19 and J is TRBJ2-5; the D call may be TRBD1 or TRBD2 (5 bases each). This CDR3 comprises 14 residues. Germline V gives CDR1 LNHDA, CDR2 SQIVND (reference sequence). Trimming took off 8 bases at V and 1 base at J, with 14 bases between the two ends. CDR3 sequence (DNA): TGTGCCAGTGGGGGTTTTAGGGGCCAAGAGACCCAGTACTTC. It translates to CASGGFRGQETQYF.

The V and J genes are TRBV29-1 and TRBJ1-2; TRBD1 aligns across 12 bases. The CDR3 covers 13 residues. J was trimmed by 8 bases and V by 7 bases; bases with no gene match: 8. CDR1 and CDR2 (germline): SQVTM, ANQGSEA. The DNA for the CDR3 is TGCAGCGGGGCGGGGACAGGGGGCCGGGGCTACACCTTC. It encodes CSGAGTGGRGYTF.

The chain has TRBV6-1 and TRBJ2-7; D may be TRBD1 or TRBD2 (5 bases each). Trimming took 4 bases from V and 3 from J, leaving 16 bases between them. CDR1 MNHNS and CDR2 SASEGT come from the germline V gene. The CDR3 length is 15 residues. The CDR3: CASSVGALLSYEQYF. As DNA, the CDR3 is TGTGCCAGCAGTGTCGGGGCCCTCCTGAGCTACGAGCAGTACTTC.